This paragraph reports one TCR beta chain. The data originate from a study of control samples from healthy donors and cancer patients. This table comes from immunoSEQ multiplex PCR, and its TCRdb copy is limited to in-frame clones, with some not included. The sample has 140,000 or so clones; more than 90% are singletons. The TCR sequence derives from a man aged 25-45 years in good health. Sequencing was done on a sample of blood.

The CDR3 is CSVVSGGGNIQYF. DNA of the CDR3: TGCAGCGTTGTCTCCGGGGGTGGGAACATTCAGTACTTC. The V gene is TRBV29-1, the J gene TRBJ2-4; the D gene is possibly TRBD2 (6 bases). The CDR3 contains 13 residues. The V end lost 4 bases, the J end lost 7 bases, and 14 bases lay between the germline ends. In germline, CDR1 is SQVTM, CDR2 ANQGSEA.